The next 25 T cell receptor beta chains were all read from a single sample in a study of a mutant IDH1 vaccine in newly diagnosed glioma. Sequencing was performed with immunoSEQ multiplex PCR; in TCRdb, only in-frame clones are kept and a portion is missing. Of approximately 50,000 clones listed, approximately 80% were seen once; the top ten hold 4.9%. These receptors have no identified antigens. This sample's time point: week 47, end of study. Vaccination comprised doses that each held 300 ug of mutant IDH1 20-mer peptide, plus topical imiquimod. The sample in question was PBMCs, obtained from a glioma patient whose treatment included an IDH1 peptide vaccine. The receptors shown here come from a woman between 40 and 55 years old with glioma. Some clones in this sample may be carry-over from other donors' samples.

V is TRBV11-2 and J is TRBJ2-7; 15 nucleotides line up with TRBD2. Looked up from germline, CDR1 is SGHAT and CDR2 is FQNNGV. This CDR3 comprises 17 residues. The J segment lost 1 base and the V segment lost 5 bases, leaving 6 bases of the junction unmatched. The CDR3: CASSRTSGGEPSYEQYF. The CDR3 DNA follows: TGTGCCAGCAGCAGGACTAGCGGGGGGGAACCGTCCTACGAGCAGTACTTC. The variable domain in full, with the rest retrieved from reference TRBV11-2 and TRBJ2-7, is EAGVAQSPRYKIIEKRQSVAFWCNPISGHATLYWYQQILGQGPKLLIQFQNNGVVDDSQLPKDRFSAERLKGVDSTLKIQPAKLEDSAVYLCASSRTSGGEPSYEQYFGPGTRLTVT.

The chain combines TRBV14 with TRBJ1-2; TRBD1 matches 8 bases. Per the germline V gene, CDR1 is SGHDN and CDR2 is FVKESK. With 4 bases clipped from V and 2 bases from J, the junction kept 6 bases outside the gene matches. The length of the CDR3 is 15 residues. As DNA, the CDR3 is TGTGCCAGCAGCCCATACCGGGACAGGAACTATGGCTACACCTTC. Its protein is CASSPYRDRNYGYTF.

The chain combines TRBV2 with TRBJ1-1, with a tentative D call TRBD1 (6 bases). The CDR3 covers 15 residues. Trimming removed 8 bases from V and 11 bases from J, with 27 bases in between. Germline CDR1 SNHLY, CDR2 FYNNEI. The CDR3 sequence is CASPTGGGRGVLAFF. As DNA, the CDR3 is TGTGCCAGCCCGACGGGAGGGGGTCGTGGAGTTTTGGCTTTCTTT.

The genes are TRBV5-1 and TRBJ2-3, with D perhaps matching TRBD2 (5 bases). Trimming cost V 3 bases and J 1 base, with 9 bases left between them. Germline CDR1 SGHRS, CDR2 YFSETQ. The CDR3 has 14 residues. In nucleotides, the CDR3 is TGCGCCAGCAGCTCTACTAGTGGCACAGATACGCAGTATTTT. It codes for CASSSTSGTDTQYF.

This chain links TRBV5-5 with TRBJ2-7; D might be TRBD1 or TRBD2, each matching 5 bases. V was pared by 4 bases and J by 4 bases, with 15 bases between. In germline, CDR1 is SGHKS, CDR2 YYEKEE (reference sequence). The CDR3 has 14 residues. CDR3 in amino acids: CASSQPGPQYEQYF. CDR3 nucleotide sequence: TGTGCCAGCAGCCAGCCGGGACCCCAGTACGAGCAGTACTTC.

V and J are TRBV15 and TRBJ2-7; D not resolved. The CDR3 totals 13 residues. V was shortened by 1 base and J by 1 base, with 5 bases between the two germline ends. Per germline, CDR1 LNHNV and CDR2 YYDKDF (reference sequence). CDR3 nucleotides: TGTGCCACCAGCAGAGTCGGTTCCTACGAGCAGTACTTC. The encoded protein is CATSRVGSYEQYF.

CDR3 residues: CSVVPTDRNEKLFF. The CDR3 DNA is TGCAGCGTCGTCCCTACCGACAGGAATGAAAAACTGTTTTTT. J is TRBJ1-4 and V is TRBV29-1, with D perhaps matching TRBD1 (6 bases). The CDR3 runs 14 residues. Trimming left V 6 bases short and J 5 bases short, with 16 bases between. Germline V gives CDR1 SQVTM, CDR2 ANQGSEA.

CDR3 nucleotide sequence: TGTGCCAGTAGTATGGTAGCCTATGGCTACACCTTC. This codes for CASSMVAYGYTF. The chain has TRBV19 and TRBJ1-2; no definite D call. V dropped 3 bases and J dropped 4 bases, with 6 bases sitting between them. Germline CDR1 reads LNHDA; CDR2 reads SQIVND (reference sequence). The CDR3 runs 12 residues.

The chain carries TRBV7-8 and TRBJ1-3; D may be TRBD1 (5 bases). Trimming shortened V by 5 bases and J by 4 bases, and 18 bases separated the two germline ends. The CDR3 is made up of 16 amino acids. CDR1 is SGHVS and CDR2 is FQNEAQ in the germline V gene. The CDR3 region is CASSPRDSTLGNTIYF. CDR3 nucleotides: TGTGCCAGCAGCCCACGGGACTCCACCCTGGGAAACACCATATATTTT.

The CDR3 bases are TGTGCCAGCAGTTACTCGGGAGGGGGTTCACCCCTCCACTTT. As protein: CASSYSGGGSPLHF. The J gene is TRBJ1-6, the V gene TRBV6-5; a possible D gene is TRBD1 (6 bases). The V and J ends lost 0 bases and 9 bases respectively, with 9 bases between them. This CDR3 is 14 amino acids long. Germline V gene lookup returns CDR1 MNHEY and CDR2 SVGAGI.

There are a few counts of this clone. The rearrangement joins TRBV4-2 to TRBJ1-2, with a possible D match to TRBD1 (5 bases). Germline V gives CDR1 LGHNA, CDR2 YNFKEQ. This CDR3 is built from 15 residues. V was cut by 3 bases and J by 3 bases, with 14 bases left in between. The CDR3 DNA is TGTGCCAGCAGCCAGCTTCCCGGCAGGGACTATGGCTACACCTTC. Its protein product is CASSQLPGRDYGYTF.

This rearrangement joins TRBV4-3 to TRBJ2-7, with D possibly being TRBD1 (5 bases). The CDR3 is 14 residues long. With 1 base removed from V and 4 bases from J, the gap between germline ends came to 11 bases. In germline, CDR1 is LGHNA, CDR2 YSLEER. The CDR3 loop is CASSQGTGPYEQYF. As DNA, the CDR3 is TGCGCCAGCAGCCAAGGAACAGGCCCATACGAGCAGTACTTC.

The chain combines TRBV30 with TRBJ2-2, with D tentatively TRBD1 (5 bases). Trimming shortened V by 8 bases and J by 5 bases, and 12 bases separated the two germline ends. CDR1 and CDR2 (germline): GTSNPN, SVGIG (reference sequence). This CDR3 comprises 12 residues. The DNA of the CDR3 is TGTGCCGAAGATTCAGGGACCGGGGAGCTGTTTTTT. This gives the protein CAEDSGTGELFF.

The chain combines TRBV6-7 with TRBJ2-2; 11 bases line up with TRBD2. TRBV6-7 is recorded as an ORF, its role being uncertain. J was trimmed by 3 bases and V by 2 bases; bases with no gene match: 2. The CDR3 loop spans 16 amino acids. This chain's CDR3 is CASSYPGLADTGELFF. DNA for the CDR3: TGTGCCAGCAGTTACCCGGGACTAGCGGACACCGGGGAGCTGTTTTTT.

The rearrangement joins TRBV5-6 to TRBJ1-2; 9 nucleotides align to TRBD1. This CDR3 contains 16 residues. Germline V gene lookup returns CDR1 SGHDT and CDR2 YYEEEE. V shed 4 bases, J shed 6 bases, and the junction held 13 bases outside the gene matches. The CDR3 DNA reads TGTGCCAGCAGCCTGGGACAGGGAAAGTTTTCTCATGGCTACACCTTC. Residues: CASSLGQGKFSHGYTF.

This rearrangement joins TRBV5-5 to TRBJ1-1; D is ambiguous. V gave up 6 bases and J gave up 1 base, with 19 bases separating them. The CDR3 is made up of 16 amino acids. The germline CDR1 and CDR2 sequences are SGHKS and YYEKEE (reference sequence). The CDR3 loop reads CASTHPREGGNTEAFF. The CDR3 DNA follows: TGTGCCAGCACCCACCCAAGGGAGGGAGGGAACACTGAAGCTTTCTTT.

V is TRBV7-6 and J is TRBJ1-4; D gene uncertain. CDR1 and CDR2 from the germline V gene are SGHVS and FNYEAQ. The CDR3 length is 15 residues. Trimming pared 4 bases from V and 0 bases from J, leaving 9 bases between. The CDR3 sequence is CASSSRPATNEKLFF. CDR3 in DNA: TGTGCCAGCAGCTCTCGCCCTGCAACTAATGAAAAACTGTTTTTT.

This clone turned up a few times. Other DNA sequences from this sample encode an identical CDR3 as well. The chain recombines TRBV4-2 with TRBJ1-2; D not resolved. Between the trimmed V and J ends, which lost 0 bases and 7 bases, there was a span of 21 bases. Germline V gene data show CDR1 as LGHNA and CDR2 as YNFKEQ. The CDR3 is 17 amino acids. The CDR3 region is CASSQEVSGPRGLGYTF. In DNA, the CDR3 is TGTGCCAGCAGCCAAGAAGTAAGCGGGCCGCGGGGTCTTGGCTACACCTTC.

This clone showed up just a few times. The V gene is TRBV18, the J gene TRBJ1-1, with D possibly being TRBD1 (6 bases). Trimming shortened V by 2 bases and J by 1 base, and 14 bases separated the two germline ends. The germline V gene encodes CDR1 KGHSH and CDR2 LQKENI. The CDR3 covers 16 residues. This CDR3 is CASSPSRGFGNTEAFF. The DNA for the CDR3 is TGTGCCAGCTCACCATCCAGGGGTTTTGGGAACACTGAAGCTTTCTTT.

As regards this clone: Germline is not matched at one junction end, which may reflect a read error. The chain recombines TRBV7-7 with TRBJ2-5; D remains unclear. The CDR3 is made up of 15 amino acids. Germline assignment: CDR1 SSHAT and CDR2 FNYEAQ (reference sequence). CDR3 nucleotide sequence: TGTGCTAGCAGCTTGGACCTCAACCCCCCAGAGACCCAGTACTTC. As protein: CASSLDLNPPETQYF.

The chain couples TRBV6-5 to TRBJ1-4; 8 bases are a match to TRBD1. The CDR3 spans 14 residues. CDR1 and CDR2 from the germline V gene are MNHEY and SVGAGI. V lost 5 bases to trimming and J lost 8 bases; unmatched junction nucleotides: 7. CDR3 DNA: TGTGCCAGCAGTCGGACAGGGCGGGACGAAAAACTGTTTTTT. Translated: CASSRTGRDEKLFF.

The V call is TRBV30, the J call TRBJ1-6; D remains unclear. CDR3 size: 14 residues. V was shortened by 1 base and J by 3 bases, with 7 bases between the two germline ends. Germline V gene data show CDR1 as GTSNPN and CDR2 as SVGIG (reference sequence). CDR3 sequence reads: CAWSDRVYNSPLHF. The DNA for the CDR3 is TGTGCCTGGAGTGACCGGGTCTATAATTCACCCCTCCACTTT.

This CDR3 reads CASRPGSGGTEAFF. The CDR3, as DNA: TGTGCCAGCAGGCCCGGGAGTGGGGGGACTGAAGCTTTCTTT. The gene calls are TRBV6-4 and TRBJ1-1; a weak D match, TRBD1 (5 bases). V lost 6 bases, J lost 5 bases, and 16 bases lay in between. This CDR3 has 14 amino acids. The germline V gene encodes CDR1 MRHNA and CDR2 SNTAGT.

J is TRBJ1-1 and V is TRBV7-8; D possibly corresponds to TRBD1 (5 bases). The ends were cut back, 5 bases at V and 4 bases at J, with 20 bases in the middle. The CDR3 is 16 residues long. Germline values: CDR1 SGHVS, CDR2 FQNEAQ. For the CDR3, the DNA is TGTGCCAGCAGCCAGCGCCCCCAGGGTAGGATCACTGAAGCTTTCTTT. Translating it yields CASSQRPQGRITEAFF.

The chain carries TRBV9 and TRBJ2-1, with 10 bases lining up with TRBD2. The CDR3 sequence is 17 residues long. CDR1 SGDLS and CDR2 YYNGEE come from the germline V gene. V shed 2 bases and J 7 bases; nucleotides not matched to a gene: 12. The CDR3 loop reads CASSVPKSGGARNEQFF. CDR3 in DNA: TGTGCCAGCAGCGTCCCAAAAAGCGGGGGGGCCAGGAATGAGCAGTTCTTC. Drawing the rest from reference TRBV9 and TRBJ2-1, the complete variable domain is DSGVTQTPKHLITATGQRVTLRCSPRSGDLSVYWYQQSLDQGLQFLIQYYNGEERAKGNILERFSAQQFPDLHSELNLSSLELGDSALYFCASSVPKSGGARNEQFFGPGTRLTVL.